The clone carrying this T cell receptor (beta chain) was seen many times. The data derive from a study of PD-L1 blockade in urothelial cancer. In germline, CDR1 is SNHLY, CDR2 FYNNEI. The CDR3 covers 17 residues. Trimming at V came to 8 bases and at J to 7 bases, leaving 17 bases not matched to a gene. Libraries were prepared by immunoSEQ multiplex PCR; TCRdb keeps only in-frame clonotypes and omits some of them. The sample gives about 36,000 clones, about a third of which show up once; around 9.3% is in the top ten. This sequence originates from a man between 60 and 70 years old with urothelial cancer. Sequencing used tumor tissue, obtained before atezolizumab (anti-PD-L1) treatment. The rearrangement links TRBV2 to TRBJ2-2; 9 nucleotides line up with TRBD1. The CDR3: CASSGAPGQGTIGELFF. As DNA, the CDR3 is TGTGCCAGCTCGGGCGCACCGGGACAGGGTACCATCGGGGAGCTGTTTTTT.